Described below is a single T cell receptor (beta chain) sequence and its context. Profiling relied on immunoSEQ multiplex PCR, and the TCRdb table lists in-frame clones only, not all of them. The sample lists about 150,000 clones; around 88% were seen once. Germline CDR1 SQVTM, CDR2 ANQGSEA. This CDR3 has 14 amino acids. Between the trimmed V and J ends, which lost 0 bases and 7 bases, there was a span of 13 bases. This record comes from a study of T cell responses to AZD1222 COVID-19 vaccine. Here the sequenced sample was peripheral blood, taken on day 0 of AZD1222 vaccination. The TCR sequence derives from an adult in good health. V and J are TRBV29-1 and TRBJ1-5; a possible D gene is TRBD1 (6 bases). The CDR3 sequence is CSVEEGGAGQPQHF. The CDR3 coding sequence is TGCAGCGTTGAAGAGGGGGGCGCGGGACAGCCCCAGCATTTT.